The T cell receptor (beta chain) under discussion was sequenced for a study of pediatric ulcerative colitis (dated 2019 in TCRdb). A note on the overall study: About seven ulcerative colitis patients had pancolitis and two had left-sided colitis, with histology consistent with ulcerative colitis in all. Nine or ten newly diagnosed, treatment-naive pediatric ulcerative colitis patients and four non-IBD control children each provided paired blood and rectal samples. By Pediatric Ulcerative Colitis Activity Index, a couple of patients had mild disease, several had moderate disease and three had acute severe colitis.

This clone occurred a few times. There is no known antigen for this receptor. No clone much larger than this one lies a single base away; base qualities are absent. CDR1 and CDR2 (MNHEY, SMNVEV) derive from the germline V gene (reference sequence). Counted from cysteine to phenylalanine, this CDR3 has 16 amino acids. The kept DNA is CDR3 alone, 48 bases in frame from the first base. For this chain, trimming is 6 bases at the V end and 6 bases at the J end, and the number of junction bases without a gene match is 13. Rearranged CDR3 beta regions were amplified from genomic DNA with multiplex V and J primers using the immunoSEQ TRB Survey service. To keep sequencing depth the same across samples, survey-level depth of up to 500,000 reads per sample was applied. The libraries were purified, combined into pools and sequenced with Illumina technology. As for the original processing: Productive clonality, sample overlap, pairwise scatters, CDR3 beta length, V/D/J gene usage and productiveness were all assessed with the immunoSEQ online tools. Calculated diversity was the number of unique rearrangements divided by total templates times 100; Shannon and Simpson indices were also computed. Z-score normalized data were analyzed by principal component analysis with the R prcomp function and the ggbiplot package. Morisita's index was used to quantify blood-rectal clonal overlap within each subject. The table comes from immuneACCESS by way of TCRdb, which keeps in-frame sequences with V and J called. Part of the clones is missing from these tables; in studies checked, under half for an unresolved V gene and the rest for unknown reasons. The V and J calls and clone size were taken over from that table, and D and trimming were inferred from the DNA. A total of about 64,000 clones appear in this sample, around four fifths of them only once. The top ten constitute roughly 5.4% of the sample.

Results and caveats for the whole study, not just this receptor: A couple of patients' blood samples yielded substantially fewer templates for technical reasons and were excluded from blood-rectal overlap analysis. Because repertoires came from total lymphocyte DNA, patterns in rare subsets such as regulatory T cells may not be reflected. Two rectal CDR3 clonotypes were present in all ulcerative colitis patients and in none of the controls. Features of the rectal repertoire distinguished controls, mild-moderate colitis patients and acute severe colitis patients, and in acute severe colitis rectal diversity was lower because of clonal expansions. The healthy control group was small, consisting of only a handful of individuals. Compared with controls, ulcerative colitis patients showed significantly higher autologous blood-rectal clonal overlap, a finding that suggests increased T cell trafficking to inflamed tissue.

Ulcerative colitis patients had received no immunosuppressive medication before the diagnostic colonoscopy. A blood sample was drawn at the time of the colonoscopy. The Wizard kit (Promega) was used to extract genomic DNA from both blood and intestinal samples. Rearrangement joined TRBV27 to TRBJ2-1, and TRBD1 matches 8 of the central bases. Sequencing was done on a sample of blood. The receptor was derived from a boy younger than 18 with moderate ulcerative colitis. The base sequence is TGTGCCAGCAGCCAACCCCTCCGGACAGGGCGCAATGAGCAGTTCTTC. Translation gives CASSQPLRTGRNEQFF.